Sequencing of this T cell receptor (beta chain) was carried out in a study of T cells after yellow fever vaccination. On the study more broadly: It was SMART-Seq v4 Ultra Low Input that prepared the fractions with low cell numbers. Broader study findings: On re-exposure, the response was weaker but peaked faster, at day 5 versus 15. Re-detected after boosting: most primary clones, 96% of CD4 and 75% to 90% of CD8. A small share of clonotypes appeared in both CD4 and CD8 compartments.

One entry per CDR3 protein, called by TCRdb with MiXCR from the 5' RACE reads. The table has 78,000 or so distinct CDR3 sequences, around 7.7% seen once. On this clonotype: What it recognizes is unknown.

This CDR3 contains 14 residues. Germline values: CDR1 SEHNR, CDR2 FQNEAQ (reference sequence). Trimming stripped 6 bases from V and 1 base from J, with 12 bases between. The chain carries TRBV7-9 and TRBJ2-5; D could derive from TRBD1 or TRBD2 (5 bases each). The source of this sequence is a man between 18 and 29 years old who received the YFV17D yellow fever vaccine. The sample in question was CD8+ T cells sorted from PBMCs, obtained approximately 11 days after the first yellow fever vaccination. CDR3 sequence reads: CASSGDRLQETQYF. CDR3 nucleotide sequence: TGTGCCAGCAGTGGGGACCGGCTCCAAGAGACCCAGTACTTC.